A single sample is the source of the 23 T cell receptor beta chains below, sequenced in a study of blood T cell repertoires in COVID-19. Using immunoSEQ multiplex PCR, the repertoire was profiled, and TCRdb retains in-frame clones only, with some absent. The profile shows more than 95,000 clones, around nine tenths of them singletons. The sequenced material came from peripheral blood. Receptors originate from a human donor with active COVID-19. The donor label of this sample is uncertain.

V is TRBV14 and J is TRBJ1-1, with unresolved D. V was trimmed by 3 bases and J by 5 bases, leaving 16 bases between them. This CDR3 has 15 amino acids. Germline assignment: CDR1 SGHDN and CDR2 FVKESK. CDR3 loop: CASSQSALSGTEAFF. Here the CDR3 DNA reads TGTGCCAGCAGCCAGAGCGCGTTAAGTGGGACTGAAGCTTTCTTT.

V and J are TRBV6-2 or TRBV6-3 and TRBJ1-2; TRBD1 is a possible D gene (5 bases). The CDR3 runs 10 residues. V dropped 5 bases and J dropped 8 bases, with 6 bases sitting between them. Germline CDR1 MNHEY, CDR2 SVGEGT. The CDR3 protein is CASSHRGYTF. The CDR3 nucleotides read TGTGCCAGCAGTCACAGGGGCTACACCTTC.

This clone appeared a single time. The chain is built from TRBV30 and TRBJ2-7; D remains unclear. Trimming pared 1 base from V and 1 base from J, leaving 8 bases between. The CDR3 is 13 residues long. The germline V gene encodes CDR1 GTSNPN and CDR2 SVGIG (reference sequence). This chain's CDR3 is CAWSAHTSYEQYF. The CDR3 DNA reads TGTGCCTGGAGTGCCCATACTTCCTACGAGCAGTACTTC.

The CDR3: CASSVAPNTEAFF. The CDR3 DNA reads as TGTGCCAGCAGTGTGGCCCCGAACACTGAAGCTTTCTTT. J is TRBJ1-1 and V is TRBV28; the D is unclear. Germline lookup yields CDR1 MDHEN and CDR2 SYDVKM. Trimming took 5 bases from V and 1 from J, leaving 8 bases between them. This CDR3 is built from 13 residues.

The chain links TRBV2 to TRBJ1-5; TRBD1 agrees at 10 bases. Germline V gene data show CDR1 as SNHLY and CDR2 as FYNNEI. V trimming: 0 bases; J trimming: 7 bases; junction bases outside the gene matches: 3. This CDR3 has 15 residues. In DNA form, the CDR3 reads TGTGCCAGCAGTGAAGCAGGGACAGGGGAACAGCCCCAGCATTTT. This codes for CASSEAGTGEQPQHF.

V gene TRBV5-4 combines with J gene TRBJ2-7, with 7 bases identical to TRBD1. Per germline, CDR1 SGHNT and CDR2 YYREEE (reference sequence). V lost 2 bases to trimming and J lost 0 bases; unmatched junction nucleotides: 5. This CDR3 spans 15 amino acids. CDR3 in amino acids: CASSFERTGSYEQYF. In DNA, the CDR3 is TGTGCCAGCAGCTTCGAGAGGACAGGCTCCTACGAGCAGTACTTC.

The gene calls are TRBV5-1 and TRBJ1-4; 7 positions match TRBD1. Per the germline V gene, CDR1 is SGHRS and CDR2 is YFSETQ. The length of the CDR3 is 15 residues. Germline trimming cut 4 bases from V and 2 bases from J; bases unmatched to any gene: 5. CDR3 amino acids: CASSQGVGTNEKLFF. CDR3 nucleotide sequence: TGCGCCAGCAGCCAGGGGGTTGGGACTAATGAAAAACTGTTTTTT.

V and J are TRBV19 and TRBJ2-7; 9 bases fit TRBD1. This CDR3 comprises 16 residues. Looked up from germline, CDR1 is LNHDA and CDR2 is SQIVND (reference sequence). V shed 10 bases, J shed 5 bases, and the junction held 18 bases outside the gene matches. CDR3 region: CATKPGQGWAIDEQYF. The CDR3 DNA follows: TGTGCCACTAAGCCGGGACAGGGATGGGCGATCGACGAGCAGTACTTC.

V and J are TRBV5-4 and TRBJ2-7; 12 positions agree with TRBD2. Germline CDR1 reads SGHNT; CDR2 reads YYREEE (reference sequence). CDR3 length: 15 amino acids. With V trimmed by 4 bases and J by 2 bases, 4 bases remained unmatched. The CDR3 region is CASSASGGAPYEQYF. In DNA form, the CDR3 reads TGTGCCAGCAGCGCTAGCGGGGGGGCCCCCTACGAGCAGTACTTC.

J is TRBJ1-6 and V is TRBV19; no clear D. V lost 6 bases and J lost 2, with 14 bases in between. There are 16 residues in the CDR3. Germline values: CDR1 LNHDA, CDR2 SQIVND (reference sequence). The CDR3 DNA follows: TGTGCCAGTAGGCCGTTGGGAGCTGCCTATAATTCACCCCTCCACTTT. Amino acids: CASRPLGAAYNSPLHF.

The chain links TRBV5-4 to TRBJ2-7; D is uncertain. V lost 2 bases to trimming and J lost 3 bases, with 6 bases between them. Germline V gene lookup returns CDR1 SGHNT and CDR2 YYREEE (reference sequence). The CDR3 is 12 amino acids. The CDR3 coding sequence is TGTGCCAGCAGCTTTCCAGGCTACGAGCAGTACTTC. It yields the protein CASSFPGYEQYF.

V gene TRBV2 combines with J gene TRBJ2-7; 8 bases align to TRBD1. The CDR3 length is 14 residues. Trimming cost V 4 bases and J 6 bases; bases outside gene matches: 8. CDR1 and CDR2 from the germline V gene are SNHLY and FYNNEI. CDR3 DNA sequence: TGTGCCAGCAGTGTTGGACAGGGTTCGGGCGAGCAGTACTTC. Translated: CASSVGQGSGEQYF.

J is TRBJ2-7 and V is TRBV6-5; 7 nucleotides align to TRBD1. CDR3 length: 14 amino acids. Germline CDR1 reads MNHEY; CDR2 reads SVGAGI. V gave up 2 bases and J gave up 6 bases; unmatched junction bases: 7. The DNA for the CDR3 is TGTGCCAGCAGTTACGACAGGGTATCTTTCGAGCAGTACTTC. It yields the protein CASSYDRVSFEQYF.

The J gene is TRBJ2-5, the V gene TRBV5-4; D ambiguous. The length of the CDR3 is 13 residues. CDR1 and CDR2 (germline): SGHNT, YYREEE (reference sequence). V lost 2 bases and J 3 bases, leaving 8 bases between the germline ends. Written as DNA, the CDR3 is TGTGCCAGCAGCTTTAGCAGAGAAGAGACCCAGTACTTC. Translating gives CASSFSREETQYF.

In its sample, this clone was seen a few times. The J gene is TRBJ1-6, the V gene TRBV30; 8 positions agree with TRBD1. With V trimmed by 2 bases and J by 7 bases, 4 bases remained unmatched. This CDR3 is 14 amino acids long. Per the germline V gene, CDR1 is GTSNPN and CDR2 is SVGIG (reference sequence). The CDR3 coding sequence is TGTGCCTGGAGTCTTGGACAGGGCAATTCACCCCTCCACTTT. This codes for CAWSLGQGNSPLHF.

As for this clone: At one boundary the junction diverges from the germline segment, which might be a read error. This rearrangement joins TRBV11-2 to TRBJ1-6; D is uncertain. The CDR3 has 13 amino acids. Germline values: CDR1 SGHAT, CDR2 FQNNGV. The CDR3 protein is CASSPSVYSPLHF. The CDR3 DNA follows: TGTGCCAGCAGCCCTTCCGTCTATTCGCCCCTCCACTTT.

The CDR3 loop reads CASSDGGPQETQYF. CDR3 in DNA: TGTGCCAGCTCCGACGGGGGGCCACAAGAGACCCAGTACTTC. The chain couples TRBV18 to TRBJ2-5; TRBD2 is a possible D gene (7 bases). With 6 bases removed from V and 2 bases from J, the gap between germline ends came to 13 bases. The CDR3 totals 14 residues. CDR1 KGHSH and CDR2 LQKENI come from the germline V gene.

This clone has a handful of counts. CDR3 residues: CAWSRWTGTGEKLFF. CDR3 bases: TGTGCCTGGAGTAGGTGGACAGGGACAGGCGAAAAACTGTTTTTT. The chain has TRBV30 and TRBJ1-4; 8 nucleotides agree with TRBD1. Trimming took 2 bases from V and 8 from J; bases not matched to a gene: 10. Germline CDR1 reads GTSNPN; CDR2 reads SVGIG (reference sequence). CDR3 size: 15 residues.

The rearrangement links TRBV11-2 to TRBJ1-6; TRBD1 matches 7 bases. The V gene's germline CDR1 is SGHAT and CDR2 FQNNGV. CDR3 length: 17 residues. V shed 2 bases and J 1 base; nucleotides not matched to a gene: 5. This chain's CDR3 is CASSLLGGLSYNSPLHF. DNA of the CDR3: TGTGCCAGCAGCTTATTAGGGGGCTTGTCCTATAATTCACCCCTCCACTTT.

The chain uses TRBV28 and TRBJ1-2; the D gene is possibly TRBD1 (6 bases). In germline, CDR1 is MDHEN, CDR2 SYDVKM. Trimming cost V 4 bases and J 2 bases, with 14 bases left between them. The CDR3 contains 15 residues. The CDR3 sequence is CASSWRGGANYGYTF. In DNA, the CDR3 is TGTGCCAGCAGTTGGCGCGGGGGCGCAAACTATGGCTACACCTTC.

This chain links TRBV6-2 or TRBV6-3 with TRBJ1-2; no clear D. Trimming shortened V by 5 bases and J by 4 bases, and 14 bases separated the two germline ends. The CDR3 has 14 residues. Germline CDR1 reads MNHEY; CDR2 reads SVGEGT. CDR3 sequence: CASSNTGAGYGYTF. Written as DNA, the CDR3 is TGTGCCAGCAGTAACACCGGCGCGGGCTATGGCTACACCTTC.

The V and J genes are TRBV24-1 and TRBJ2-1; TRBD1 matches at 8 bases. J gave up 6 bases and V 0 bases, and 21 bases lay outside the gene matches. Germline loops: CDR1 KGHDR, CDR2 SFDVKD. The CDR3 sequence is 21 residues long. The CDR3 protein is CATSDLRFFCGRTGPPNEQFF. CDR3 bases: TGTGCCACCAGTGATTTGCGGTTTTTTTGTGGAAGGACAGGGCCTCCCAATGAGCAGTTCTTC.

The J gene is TRBJ1-6, the V gene TRBV18; D gene uncertain. The CDR3 consists of 12 residues. Per the germline V gene, CDR1 is KGHSH and CDR2 is LQKENI. V lost 6 bases to trimming and J lost 6 bases, with 6 bases between them. The CDR3 coding sequence is TGTGCCAGCTCCCCCGGTAATTCACCCCTCCACTTT. As protein: CASSPGNSPLHF.